The 17 T cell receptor beta chains reported below all come from one sample, sequenced in a study of T cell responses to AZD1222 COVID-19 vaccine. Sequencing used immunoSEQ multiplex PCR; TCRdb keeps in-frame clones, though not all of them. Of over 90,000 clones in the sample, approximately 81% were seen once. The source was peripheral blood, collected on day 0 of AZD1222 vaccination. The source is an adult in good health.

V and J are TRBV28 and TRBJ2-3, with 8 bases that match TRBD2. Per the germline V gene, CDR1 is MDHEN and CDR2 is SYDVKM. Losses at the gene ends were 3 bases for V and 7 bases for J; bases not matched to a gene: 12. The CDR3 runs to 16 residues. The CDR3 loop reads CASSFGGQRELYTQYF. The CDR3 nucleotides are TGTGCCAGCAGTTTTGGGGGGCAGCGGGAGTTGTATACGCAGTATTTT. The variable domain in full, with the rest retrieved from reference TRBV28 and TRBJ2-3, is DVKVTQSSRYLVKRTGEKVFLECVQDMDHENMFWYRQDPGLGLRLIYFSYDVKMKEKGDIPEGYSVSREKKERFSLILESASTNQTSMYLCASSFGGQRELYTQYFGPGTRLTVL.

The chain links TRBV5-1 to TRBJ2-1; 15 bases line up with TRBD2. J lost 5 bases, V lost 4 bases, and 7 bases had no gene match. The length of the CDR3 is 17 residues. Per germline, CDR1 SGHRS and CDR2 YFSETQ. The CDR3 DNA is TGCGCCAGCAGCCACGGACTAGCGGGAGGGGGGCACAATGAGCAGTTCTTC. Its protein product is CASSHGLAGGGHNEQFF.

The V call is TRBV6-2 or TRBV6-3, the J call TRBJ1-2; D gene unclear. The CDR3 totals 14 residues. Trimming pared 6 bases from V and 7 bases from J, leaving 18 bases between. Germline V gene lookup returns CDR1 MNHEY and CDR2 SVGEGT. The CDR3 spells CASSRNRPDAGYTF. In DNA form, the CDR3 reads TGTGCCAGCAGCCGAAATCGTCCGGATGCTGGCTACACCTTC.

The chain recombines TRBV7-2 with TRBJ1-6; TRBD1 matches at 8 bases. V shed 5 bases and J 11 bases; nucleotides not matched to a gene: 11. CDR1 is SGHTA, CDR2 FQGNSA, per germline. The CDR3 sequence is 15 residues long. CDR3 sequence: CASSPVTGAVAPLHF. CDR3 bases: TGTGCCAGCAGCCCAGTGACAGGGGCAGTAGCACCCCTCCACTTT.

This sequence joins TRBV28 and TRBJ1-2; D might be TRBD1 (5 bases). CDR1 MDHEN and CDR2 SYDVKM come from the germline V gene. CDR3 length: 15 residues. V shed 6 bases and J shed 2 bases, with 16 bases lying between them. The CDR3 sequence is CASSAYDRNNYGYTF. The CDR3 DNA sequence: TGTGCCAGCAGCGCTTACGACAGAAACAACTATGGCTACACCTTC.

The CDR3 reads CASSLGQNNYGYTF. CDR3 sequence (DNA): TGTGCCAGCAGCCTGGGACAGAATAACTATGGCTACACCTTC. The chain has TRBV7-9 and TRBJ1-2; 7 bases align to TRBD1. After removal of 5 bases from V and 1 base from J, the junction contained 4 bases not matched to a gene. The CDR3 has 14 amino acids. CDR1 SEHNR and CDR2 FQNEAQ come from the germline V gene (reference sequence).

The chain has TRBV3-1 (or the pseudogene TRBV3-2) and TRBJ2-7; tentatively, D is TRBD2 (5 bases). The germline V gene encodes CDR1 LGHDT and CDR2 YNNKEL (reference sequence). This CDR3 has 11 amino acids. Deletions cut 7 bases from V and 2 bases from J, with 6 bases between. CDR3 sequence (DNA): TGTGCCAGCACGGGAACCTACGAGCAGTACTTC. The encoded protein is CASTGTYEQYF.

The chain links TRBV1 to TRBJ1-3; the table gives TRBD1 as D, unverified against the DNA. TRBV1 is listed as a pseudogene. This CDR3 spans 19 amino acids. The CDR3 region has the DNA TGCACCAGCAGCCAAGTGTATGGGACAGGGGCACTCTCTGGAAACACCATATATTTT. Its translation: CTSSQVYGTGALSGNTIYF.

The chain is built from TRBV5-1 and TRBJ2-7, with 12 bases identical to TRBD2. This CDR3 contains 18 residues. J lost 0 bases, V lost 0 bases, and 7 bases had no gene match. Germline V gene sequence: CDR1 SGHRS, CDR2 YFSETQ. As DNA, the CDR3 is TGCGCCAGCAGCTTGGGAGGTCTAGCGGGAGGGAGCTCCTACGAGCAGTACTTC. It codes for CASSLGGLAGGSSYEQYF.

The chain recombines TRBV4-2 with TRBJ1-5; 10 bases agree with TRBD1. Trimming at V came to 4 bases and at J to 6 bases, leaving 6 bases not matched to a gene. The CDR3 has 15 residues. Per the germline V gene, CDR1 is LGHNA and CDR2 is YNFKEQ. The CDR3 reads CASSLERDRGQPQHF. CDR3 nucleotides: TGTGCCAGCAGCCTCGAACGGGACAGGGGTCAGCCCCAGCATTTT.

This clone was seen once. The chain couples TRBV5-1 to TRBJ2-3; TRBD2 matches at 8 bases. In germline, CDR1 is SGHRS, CDR2 YFSETQ. V shed 5 bases and J 10 bases; nucleotides not matched to a gene: 9. The CDR3 spans 13 residues. The CDR3 protein is CASRLREGLSQYF. Written as DNA, the CDR3 is TGCGCCAGCAGGTTACGGGAGGGCCTTTCGCAGTATTTT.

The chain carries TRBV4-1 and TRBJ1-2; D is unresolved. Germline CDR1 and CDR2: MGHRA and YSYEKL. With 0 bases removed from V and 14 bases from J, the gap between germline ends came to 13 bases. The CDR3 is 12 residues long. The CDR3 loop is CASSQEEGLWTF. The CDR3 DNA follows: TGCGCCAGCAGCCAAGAGGAGGGCCTTTGGACCTTC.

This chain uses TRBV14 with TRBJ2-7; no clear D. Trimming removed 3 bases from V and 3 bases from J, with 9 bases in between. Germline CDR1 reads SGHDN; CDR2 reads FVKESK. The CDR3 runs to 13 residues. The CDR3 DNA is TGTGCCAGCAGCCACTTCGACATCTACGAGCAGTACTTC. It translates to CASSHFDIYEQYF. Using reference TRBV14 and TRBJ2-7 for the parts outside the CDR3, the full variable domain is EAGVTQFPSHSVIEKGQTVTLRCDPISGHDNLYWYRRVMGKEIKFLLHFVKESKQDESGMPNNRFLAERTGGTYSTLKVQPAELEDSGVYFCASSHFDIYEQYFGPGTRLTVT.

As regards this clone: Other DNA variants within this sample encode the same CDR3. CDR3 nucleotide sequence: TGTGCCAGCAGCTTAGGGGCGGATGGCTACACCTTC. This sequence encodes CASSLGADGYTF. The J gene is TRBJ1-2, the V gene TRBV11-3, with unresolved D. The CDR3 sequence is 12 residues long. CDR1 is SGHNT and CDR2 is YENEEA in the germline V gene. V lost 1 base to trimming and J lost 6 bases, with 6 bases between them.

This clone was seen a few times. The chain recombines TRBV4-1 with TRBJ1-2; 12 nucleotides align to TRBD1. The germline gives CDR1 MGHRA, CDR2 YSYEKL. CDR3 length: 18 residues. The V gene end was trimmed by 2 bases and the J gene end by 0 bases; junction bases not matched to a gene: 7. DNA for the CDR3: TGCGCCAGCAGCCAACCTCCGGGACAGGGGGCATCTAACTATGGCTACACCTTC. Protein sequence: CASSQPPGQGASNYGYTF.

The chain is built from TRBV9 and TRBJ2-7; D may be TRBD1 or TRBD2 (5 bases each). The CDR3 runs to 15 residues. Deletions cut 0 bases from V and 0 bases from J, with 10 bases between. Germline V gene data show CDR1 as SGDLS and CDR2 as YYNGEE. Written as DNA, the CDR3 is TGTGCCAGCAGCGTAGCTTGGGACGGCTCCTACGAGCAGTACTTC. This sequence encodes CASSVAWDGSYEQYF.

A single count supports this clone. The chain is built from TRBV11-2 and TRBJ1-5, with 8 bases matching TRBD1. Germline CDR1 is SGHAT and CDR2 is FQNNGV. Unmatched junction bases numbered 5, after V lost 3 bases and J lost 7 bases. The CDR3 totals 14 residues. The CDR3 reads CASSLTGDGQPQHF. CDR3 nucleotides: TGTGCCAGCAGCTTGACAGGGGACGGACAGCCCCAGCATTTT. The full variable domain, its missing parts supplied by reference TRBV11-2 and TRBJ1-5, is EAGVAQSPRYKIIEKRQSVAFWCNPISGHATLYWYQQILGQGPKLLIQFQNNGVVDDSQLPKDRFSAERLKGVDSTLKIQPAKLEDSAVYLCASSLTGDGQPQHFGDGTRLSIL.